Each of the 9 T cell receptor beta chains below was sequenced from the same sample in a study of cytomegalovirus exposure and HLA in healthy donors (dated by TCRdb to between 2016 and 2019). Library generation was performed with the immunoSEQ multiplex PCR assay. For the multiplex PCR, a mixture combining 60 forward primers for TCR Vbeta segments and 13 reverse primers for TCR Jbeta segments was used. TCRdb holds this immuneACCESS table with in-frame rearrangements only. Some clones are missing; in checked studies, unresolved V genes explain under half, and the rest has no known cause. Within this sample are about 190,000 clones, with 78% of them counted one time only. Clones ranked in the top ten supply 6% of the sample. Sequenced: PBMCs. The receptor set was obtained from a woman aged 25 to 39 in good health and CMV-seropositive.

The chain couples TRBV21-1 to TRBJ2-1; the table calls TRBD2, which could not be checked here. TRBV21-1 is labeled a pseudogene. CDR3 length: 15 residues. The CDR3 here is CASSRNRVTDNEQFF. DNA of the CDR3: TGTGCCAGCAGCAGGAACCGGGTGACGGACAATGAGCAGTTCTTC.

The rearrangement links TRBV27 to TRBJ2-2; 10 positions match TRBD1. Per germline, CDR1 MNHEY and CDR2 SMNVEV (reference sequence). With V trimmed by 5 bases and J by 4 bases, 4 bases remained unmatched. The CDR3 spans 15 residues. The CDR3 loop reads CASSLGQGPTGELFF. CDR3 DNA sequence: TGTGCCAGCAGTCTGGGACAGGGGCCCACCGGGGAGCTGTTTTTT.

This clone was counted only a few times. The chain has TRBV5-8 and TRBJ2-1; 8 positions match TRBD2. The V segment lost 0 bases and the J segment 9 bases; nucleotides outside the gene matches: 8. The germline V gene has CDR1 SGHTS and CDR2 YDEGEE. The CDR3 length is 15 residues. CDR3 in DNA: TGTGCCAGCAGCTTGGGACCGGGAGGGCCCGCTGAGCAGTTCTTC. Its translation is CASSLGPGGPAEQFF.

The CDR3 DNA is TGTGCCAGCAGCGGACCGACTAGCCCCAAGACCCAGTACTTC. Residues: CASSGPTSPKTQYF. The V call is TRBV9, the J call TRBJ2-5; TRBD2 aligns across 7 bases. Germline V gene data show CDR1 as SGDLS and CDR2 as YYNGEE. The trim removed 3 bases at V and 6 bases at J, leaving 8 bases unmatched. The CDR3 sequence is 14 residues long.

This chain uses TRBV15 with TRBJ2-6; TRBD1 aligns across 7 bases. V lost 5 bases, J lost 4 bases, and 5 bases stayed unmatched. This CDR3 contains 15 residues. Germline CDR1 reads LNHNV; CDR2 reads YYDKDF (reference sequence). CDR3 residues: CATSDRVAGANVLTF. CDR3 nucleotides: TGTGCCACCAGCGACAGGGTTGCGGGGGCCAACGTCCTGACTTTC.

CDR3 nucleotide sequence: TGTGCCAGCAGCTTATTGGGGGACAGGAGACCTGAAGCTTTCTTT. Protein sequence: CASSLLGDRRPEAFF. The V and J genes are TRBV7-9 and TRBJ1-1; TRBD1 matches 8 bases. The length of the CDR3 is 15 residues. V dropped 2 bases and J dropped 6; count of bases not matched to a gene: 8. The germline V gene encodes CDR1 SEHNR and CDR2 FQNEAQ (reference sequence).

The chain joins TRBV9 to TRBJ1-6; the D gene is possibly TRBD1 (5 bases). CDR1 is SGDLS, CDR2 YYNGEE, per germline. The CDR3 has 14 residues. Between the trimmed V and J ends, which lost 4 bases and 3 bases, there was a span of 8 bases. This chain's CDR3 is CASSLDSYNSPLHF. DNA of the CDR3: TGTGCCAGCAGCCTCGACAGCTATAATTCACCCCTCCACTTT.

This chain links TRBV7-3 with TRBJ1-2; 9 bases fit TRBD1. The trim removed 3 bases at V and 0 bases at J, leaving 5 bases unmatched. This CDR3 is built from 16 residues. The germline V gene encodes CDR1 SGHTA and CDR2 FQGTGA. The CDR3 region is CASSLTGGDTNYGYTF. For the CDR3, the DNA is TGTGCCAGCAGCTTGACAGGGGGGGATACTAACTATGGCTACACCTTC.

The CDR3 bases are TGTGCCAGCAGCTTAAGGGGGCTCGAAGCTTTCTTT. This encodes CASSLRGLEAFF. V is TRBV7-9 and J is TRBJ1-1, with 7 bases matching TRBD1. Germline CDR1 SEHNR, CDR2 FQNEAQ (reference sequence). CDR3 length equals 12 residues. V dropped 2 bases and J dropped 8; count of bases not matched to a gene: 2. Using reference TRBV7-9 and TRBJ1-1 for the parts outside the CDR3, the full variable domain is DTGVSQNPRHKITKRGQNVTFRCDPISEHNRLYWYRQTLGQGPEFLTYFQNEAQLEKSRLLSDRFSAERPKGSFSTLEIQRTEQGDSAMYLCASSLRGLEAFFGQGTRLTVV.